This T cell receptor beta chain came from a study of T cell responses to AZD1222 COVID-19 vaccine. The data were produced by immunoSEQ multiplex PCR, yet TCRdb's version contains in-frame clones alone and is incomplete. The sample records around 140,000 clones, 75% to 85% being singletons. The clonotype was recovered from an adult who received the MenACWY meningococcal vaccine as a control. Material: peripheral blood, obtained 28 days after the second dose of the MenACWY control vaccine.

The CDR3 sequence is CASSSTGTGWSGYGYTF. In nucleotides, the CDR3 is TGCGCCAGCAGCTCAACCGGGACAGGGTGGTCTGGCTATGGCTACACCTTC. The chain uses TRBV5-1 and TRBJ1-2; TRBD1 matches at 9 bases. Per germline, CDR1 SGHRS and CDR2 YFSETQ. The ends lost 3 bases at V and 4 bases at J; junction bases unmatched: 13. The CDR3 totals 17 residues.